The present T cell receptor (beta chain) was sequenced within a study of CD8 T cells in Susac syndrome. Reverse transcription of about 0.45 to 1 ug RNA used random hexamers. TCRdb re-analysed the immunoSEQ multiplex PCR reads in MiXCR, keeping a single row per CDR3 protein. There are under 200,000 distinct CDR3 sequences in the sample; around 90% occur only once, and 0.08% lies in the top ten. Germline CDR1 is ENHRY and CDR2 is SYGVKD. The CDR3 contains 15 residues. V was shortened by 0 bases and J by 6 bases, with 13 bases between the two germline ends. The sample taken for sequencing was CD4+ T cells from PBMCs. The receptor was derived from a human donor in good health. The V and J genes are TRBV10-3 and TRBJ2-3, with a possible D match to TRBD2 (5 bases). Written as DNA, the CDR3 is TGTGCCATCAGTGAGTCGCGGGCCCGGTCGGATACGCAGTATTTT. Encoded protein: CAISESRARSDTQYF.